Each of the 29 T cell receptor beta chains below was sequenced from the same sample in a study of T-cell reconstitution after alpha-beta-depleted transplantation in children (dated by TCRdb to 2015 to 2016). Libraries came from PCR. Sequencing was performed on an Illumina HiSeq 2500. TCR library preparation used molecular barcoding, with unique molecular identifiers applied to normalize quantification of the TCRbeta repertoire. TCRdb ran its own pipeline on the public reads, namely fastp trimming at Q25 and MiXCR clone calling, and kept in-frame beta chains. Each entry is one CDR3 protein sequence, shown with its most common DNA and genes. This sample gives about 190,000 distinct CDR3 sequences in total; around 10% of them show up just once. The ten largest clonotypes hold about 12% of the sample. The treatment or condition label of this sample denotes: allogeneic hematopoietic cell transplantation with graft depleted of TCRalphabeta T cells and CD19 B cells.

The source material was PBMCs, sampled before TCRalphabeta/CD19-depleted stem cell transplant. The receptors were gathered from a boy younger than 10 with acute myeloid leukemia, due to receive a stem cell transplant.

This clonotype was recorded many times. This chain connects TRBV5-1 to TRBJ1-4, with 12 positions matching TRBD1. Germline CDR1 SGHRS, CDR2 YFSETQ. With 4 bases clipped from V and 7 bases from J, the junction kept 5 bases outside the gene matches. The CDR3 has 15 amino acids. DNA for the CDR3: TGCGCCAGCAGCCCGGGACAGGGGGCGAGTGAAAAACTGTTTTTT. It translates to CASSPGQGASEKLFF.

This clonotype was counted many times. V usage is TRBV5-1 and J usage is TRBJ2-1, with D perhaps assigned TRBD1 or TRBD2 (5 bases each). CDR1 SGHRS and CDR2 YFSETQ come from the germline V gene. With 4 bases removed from V and 7 bases from J, the gap between germline ends came to 18 bases. This CDR3 has 15 residues. CDR3 sequence reads: CASSLGPPKLNEQFF. The CDR3 bases are TGCGCCAGCAGCCTGGGACCACCTAAACTAAATGAGCAGTTCTTC.

This clonotype was detected ten times or more. CDR3 protein: CASSPGQGGTDTQYF. The CDR3 DNA reads as TGCGCCAGCAGTCCGGGACAAGGGGGCACAGATACGCAGTATTTT. The rearrangement uses TRBV10-2 and TRBJ2-3; D is perhaps TRBD1 (6 bases). The CDR3 length is 15 residues. Between the trimmed V and J ends, which lost 5 bases and 1 base, there was a span of 13 bases. Germline V lookup: CDR1 WSHSY, CDR2 SAAADI.

This clonotype was seen many times. For the CDR3, the DNA is TGTGCCAGCAGCCAGACTCGTAACAATGAGCAGTTCTTC. This sequence encodes CASSQTRNNEQFF. V usage is TRBV7-3 and J usage is TRBJ2-1; D gene ambiguous. Germline loops: CDR1 SGHTA, CDR2 FQGTGA. The CDR3 contains 13 residues. Trimming removed 5 bases at V and 5 bases at J, with 10 bases between. Looking up the rest from reference TRBV7-3 and TRBJ2-1 gives the full variable domain: GAGVSQTPSNKVTEKGKYVELRCDPISGHTALYWYRQSLGQGPEFLIYFQGTGAADDSGLPNDRFFAVRPEGSVSTLKIQRTERGDSAVYLCASSQTRNNEQFFGPGTRLTVL.

This clonotype was counted ten times or more. V and J are TRBV20-1 and TRBJ2-3; 13 positions match TRBD2. Germline CDR1 reads DFQATT; CDR2 reads SNEGSKA (reference sequence). The trim removed 4 bases at V and 6 bases at J, leaving 4 bases unmatched. CDR3 length equals 14 residues. The CDR3 sequence is CSAILAGGVDTQYF. The CDR3 DNA reads TGCAGTGCTATACTAGCGGGGGGGGTGGATACGCAGTATTTT.

This clonotype was detected ten times or more. This rearrangement joins TRBV15 to TRBJ2-5, with TRBD2 matching 7 bases. The CDR3 length is 15 residues. V was pared by 3 bases and J by 5 bases, with 9 bases of the junction left unmatched. Germline values: CDR1 LNHNV, CDR2 YYDKDF (reference sequence). CDR3 bases: TGTGCCACCAGCAGGGGAGGGGTTGGGGGGGAGACCCAGTACTTC. The encoded protein is CATSRGGVGGETQYF.

At least ten counts were recorded for this clonotype. V and J are TRBV5-5 and TRBJ2-5; TRBD2 matches 9 bases. The CDR3 extends over 14 amino acids. Germline V gives CDR1 SGHKS, CDR2 YYEKEE (reference sequence). V was clipped by 4 bases and J by 6 bases; unmatched bases: 7. This CDR3 is CASSRLAAVQTQYF. CDR3 DNA sequence: TGTGCCAGCAGCCGACTAGCGGCAGTGCAGACCCAGTACTTC.

At least ten counts were recorded for this clonotype. The J gene is TRBJ2-1, the V gene TRBV12-3 or TRBV12-4; 14 nucleotides line up with TRBD2. Trimming cost V 8 bases and J 6 bases; bases outside gene matches: 6. The CDR3 contains 15 residues. Here the CDR3 DNA reads TGTGCCAGCCGAAGACTAGCGGGGGGGCTCAATGAGCAGTTCTTC. This codes for CASRRLAGGLNEQFF.

The J gene is TRBJ2-1, the V gene TRBV7-6, with D possibly being TRBD1 (6 bases). The CDR3 is 14 residues long. Trimming took off 4 bases at V and 4 bases at J, with 11 bases between the two ends. Germline values: CDR1 SGHVS, CDR2 FNYEAQ. The CDR3 protein is CASSSRQEYNEQFF. The CDR3, as DNA: TGTGCCAGCAGCTCACGACAGGAGTACAATGAGCAGTTCTTC.

This clonotype was detected ten times or more. The chain combines TRBV20-1 with TRBJ2-3, with unresolved D. Germline V CDR1 and CDR2: DFQATT, SNEGSKA (reference sequence). V was pared by 6 bases and J by 4 bases, with 11 bases between. There are 12 residues in the CDR3. Written as DNA, the CDR3 is TGCAGTGCACCTCTGGGGTCAGATACGCAGTATTTT. Protein product: CSAPLGSDTQYF.

Many counts were recorded for this clonotype. The rearrangement links TRBV28 to TRBJ2-7; the D gene could be TRBD1 or TRBD2 (6 bases each). The CDR3 runs to 14 residues. Germline loops: CDR1 MDHEN, CDR2 SYDVKM. V shed 3 bases and J shed 7 bases, with 16 bases lying between them. CDR3 protein: CASSFSGGAREQYF. CDR3 in DNA: TGTGCCAGCAGTTTTTCCGGGGGCGCGAGGGAGCAGTACTTC.

This clonotype was recorded many times. The chain uses TRBV5-1 and TRBJ1-1; D not certain. Germline V gene data show CDR1 as SGHRS and CDR2 as YFSETQ. CDR3 length: 13 amino acids. The V gene lost 8 bases and the J gene lost 1 base, with 12 bases spanning the gap. The CDR3 spells CASASGQNTEAFF. CDR3 DNA sequence: TGCGCCAGTGCGTCAGGTCAGAACACTGAAGCTTTCTTT.

This clonotype was counted at least ten times. The chain uses TRBV7-2 and TRBJ1-2; no clear D gene. The CDR3 consists of 15 residues. The germline V and J ends were trimmed by 5 bases and 0 bases, with 13 bases remaining between them. Germline V lookup: CDR1 SGHTA, CDR2 FQGNSA. The DNA of the CDR3 is TGTGCCAGCAGCCCGCGACGGTTTACTAACTATGGCTACACCTTC. It yields the protein CASSPRRFTNYGYTF.

In its sample, this clonotype was seen many times. The CDR3 nucleotides are TGTGCCAGCAGCTTCATCCCAGAATACTATGGCTACACCTTC. Its protein product is CASSFIPEYYGYTF. This chain joins TRBV7-2 and TRBJ1-2, with D unresolved. The CDR3 consists of 14 residues. Trimming removed 3 bases at V and 3 bases at J, with 11 bases between. Germline V gene data show CDR1 as SGHTA and CDR2 as FQGNSA. Together with reference TRBV7-2 and TRBJ1-2, the CDR3 gives the full variable domain: GAGVSQSPSNKVTEKGKDVELRCDPISGHTALYWYRQSLGQGLEFLIYFQGNSAPDKSGLPSDRFSAERTGGSVSTLTIQRTQQEDSAVYLCASSFIPEYYGYTFGSGTRLTVV.

In its sample, this clonotype was seen many times. The chain links TRBV5-1 to TRBJ2-3, with D hard to call. This CDR3 is 14 amino acids long. The germline V gene encodes CDR1 SGHRS and CDR2 YFSETQ. The ends were cut back, 3 bases at V and 3 bases at J, with 11 bases in the middle. The DNA of the CDR3 is TGCGCCAGCAGCTCAGGTTATTTTACAGATACGCAGTATTTT. Its protein is CASSSGYFTDTQYF.

There are many counts of this clonotype. DNA of the CDR3: TGCAGTGCTTGGGGAACACGGGGAGGGTACAGCTCCTACAATGAGCAGTTCTTC. Protein sequence: CSAWGTRGGYSSYNEQFF. V and J are TRBV20-1 and TRBJ2-1; TRBD2 aligns across 7 bases. The germline V gene has CDR1 DFQATT and CDR2 SNEGSKA (reference sequence). The CDR3 is 18 residues long. V shed 5 bases, J shed 0 bases, and the junction held 16 bases outside the gene matches.

This clonotype was seen repeatedly, ten times or more. The J gene is TRBJ2-1, the V gene TRBV18, with 11 bases fitting TRBD1. V shed 1 base and J 4 bases; nucleotides not matched to a gene: 3. The length of the CDR3 is 16 residues. Germline CDR1 reads KGHSH; CDR2 reads LQKENI. The CDR3 sequence is CASSPLGQGAYNEQFF. CDR3 DNA: TGTGCCAGCTCACCACTTGGACAGGGGGCATACAATGAGCAGTTCTTC.

This clonotype was picked up many times. V usage is TRBV13 and J usage is TRBJ1-6; D is perhaps TRBD1 (6 bases). The CDR3 spans 16 residues. Trimming cost V 4 bases and J 1 base, with 11 bases left between them. Germline CDR1 PRHDT, CDR2 FYEKMQ (reference sequence). CDR3 loop: CASSSSGTSYNSPLHF. In DNA form, the CDR3 reads TGTGCCAGCAGCTCATCCGGGACATCCTATAATTCACCCCTCCACTTT.

The table lists this clonotype with many counts. V usage is TRBV10-3 and J usage is TRBJ2-7, with 11 positions matching TRBD2. V was clipped by 6 bases and J by 4 bases; unmatched bases: 2. Looked up from germline, CDR1 is ENHRY and CDR2 is SYGVKD. This CDR3 is 13 amino acids long. The CDR3 loop is CAIRLAGVYEQYF. The CDR3 nucleotides are TGTGCCATCAGACTAGCGGGAGTTTACGAGCAGTACTTC.

This clonotype was recorded at least ten times. The chain couples TRBV5-6 to TRBJ1-5; D is undetermined. Germline V gene data show CDR1 as SGHDT and CDR2 as YYEEEE. The CDR3 contains 15 residues. V lost 4 bases and J lost 0, with 11 bases in between. The CDR3 is CASSAHGNSNQPQHF. CDR3 DNA sequence: TGTGCCAGCAGCGCTCACGGAAATAGCAATCAGCCCCAGCATTTT.

This clonotype was seen ten or more times. This chain uses TRBV6-5 with TRBJ2-2; TRBD2 is a possible D gene (5 bases). Germline CDR1 and CDR2: MNHEY and SVGAGI. The CDR3 spans 14 residues. With 2 bases removed from V and 7 bases from J, the gap between germline ends came to 11 bases. The CDR3 is CASSYATRGGELFF. The DNA for the CDR3 is TGTGCCAGCAGTTACGCCACTCGGGGCGGGGAGCTGTTTTTT.

Many counts were recorded for this clonotype. V usage is TRBV5-1 and J usage is TRBJ1-5; TRBD1 matches 11 bases. CDR1 SGHRS and CDR2 YFSETQ come from the germline V gene. The CDR3 sequence is 16 residues long. J gave up 3 bases and V 2 bases, and 4 bases lay outside the gene matches. In DNA, the CDR3 is TGCGCCAGCAGCTTCGGGACAGGGGGAAACAATCAGCCCCAGCATTTT. This translates into CASSFGTGGNNQPQHF.

This rearrangement joins TRBV27 to TRBJ1-3; 9 bases map to TRBD1. The germline CDR1 and CDR2 sequences are MNHEY and SMNVEV (reference sequence). V was pared by 4 bases and J by 0 bases, with 10 bases of the junction left unmatched. This CDR3 contains 18 residues. The CDR3 nucleotides read TGTGCCAGCAGTTCCCGCTGGGACAGGGAGTTCTCTGGAAACACCATATATTTT. Amino acid sequence: CASSSRWDREFSGNTIYF.

Many counts were recorded for this clonotype. This chain joins TRBV5-1 and TRBJ2-7, with 8 nucleotides matching TRBD1. The germline gives CDR1 SGHRS, CDR2 YFSETQ. The CDR3 is made up of 14 amino acids. Germline trimming cut 3 bases from V and 2 bases from J; bases unmatched to any gene: 4. CDR3: CASSWGTGAYEQYF. The CDR3 nucleotides are TGCGCCAGCAGCTGGGGGACAGGAGCCTACGAGCAGTACTTC.

The chain is built from TRBV27 and TRBJ2-5; TRBD2 is a possible D gene (7 bases). CDR3 length: 18 amino acids. Germline V gene lookup returns CDR1 MNHEY and CDR2 SMNVEV (reference sequence). Between the trimmed V and J ends, which lost 6 bases and 5 bases, there was a span of 28 bases. CDR3 protein: CASRKGGGALLGVETQYF. Written as DNA, the CDR3 is TGTGCCAGCAGGAAGGGTGGGGGGGCCTTGTTAGGTGTTGAGACCCAGTACTTC.

In this sample, this clonotype turned up many times. V and J are TRBV5-1 and TRBJ2-7; possibly TRBD1 or TRBD2 for D (5 bases each). The CDR3 length is 17 residues. Per the germline V gene, CDR1 is SGHRS and CDR2 is YFSETQ. Between the trimmed V and J ends, which lost 3 bases and 5 bases, there was a span of 24 bases. In DNA form, the CDR3 reads TGCGCCAGCAGCTCAAAAACCCGCCGGGACCTCCTAGACGAGCAGTACTTC. Protein: CASSSKTRRDLLDEQYF.

The table lists this clonotype with many counts. The genes are TRBV6-5 and TRBJ2-7, with 9 bases identical to TRBD2. The trim removed 6 bases at V and 4 bases at J, leaving 4 bases unmatched. Per the germline V gene, CDR1 is MNHEY and CDR2 is SVGAGI. The CDR3 runs to 13 residues. The chain's CDR3 is CASSPTSGYEQYF. Here the CDR3 DNA reads TGTGCCAGCAGCCCAACTAGCGGGTACGAGCAGTACTTC.

The V and J genes are TRBV27 and TRBJ2-5; the match to TRBD2 covers 9 bases. The germline V gene encodes CDR1 MNHEY and CDR2 SMNVEV (reference sequence). The length of the CDR3 is 15 residues. The V segment lost 2 bases and the J segment 5 bases; nucleotides outside the gene matches: 6. CDR3 sequence (DNA): TGTGCCAGCAGTTTAGGAGCGGGGGGCAGGGAGACCCAGTACTTC. It encodes CASSLGAGGRETQYF.

This clonotype was seen repeatedly, ten times or more. The chain recombines TRBV5-1 with TRBJ1-3, with 10 nucleotides matching TRBD1. This CDR3 is 15 amino acids long. V gave up 4 bases and J gave up 4 bases; unmatched junction bases: 5. Germline V lookup: CDR1 SGHRS, CDR2 YFSETQ. CDR3 sequence: CASSRGQGLGNTIYF. For the CDR3, the DNA is TGCGCCAGCAGCCGGGGACAGGGGCTCGGAAACACCATATATTTT.